This entry lists 20 T cell receptor delta chains sequenced from one sample in a study of γδ T cells in repeated Plasmodium falciparum infection. Flow sorting of PBMC yielded separate Vgamma9/Vdelta2+ and Vdelta2-negative gammadelta T cell populations for bulk repertoire analysis. TCRdb reanalysed the multiplex PCR reads with CATT. The sample has approximately 53,000 delta-chain clones; around 1.7% are singletons. Sequences were obtained from gamma-delta T cells from blood. These receptors came from a pool of human donors (malaria-infected and uninfected, not separated).

In this sample, this clone turned up a few times. This DNA translates differently at residue 5 from the TCRdb protein, which is that of a much larger clone; a read error is likely, and the protein shown is the DNA's own translation. The CDR3 DNA reads TGTGCTCTTGGGACCGGCCTTCCTACGTTCTGGTACTGGGGGATACCCTCGTACACCGATAAACTCATCTTT. Amino acid sequence: CALGTGLPTFWYWGIPSYTDKLIF. The chain has TRDV1 and TRDJ1, with TRDD3 matching 12 bases. The J gene was missing in TCRdb and was found by matching the end of the DNA to germline. Germline CDR1 reads TSWWSYY; CDR2 reads QGS. With 5 bases clipped from V and 0 bases from J, the junction kept 28 bases outside the gene matches. The CDR3 contains 24 residues.

Comments on this clone: The protein held in TCRdb is that of a much larger clone and does not match this DNA's translation at residue 12, likely because of a read error; the protein shown is translated from the DNA. The V call is TRDV2, the J call TRDJ1; 8 bases agree with TRDD3. No J gene is reported in TCRdb; it was inferred here by comparing the DNA with germline. Trimming removed 3 bases from V and 2 bases from J; junction bases left unmatched: 31. CDR3 size: 23 residues. The germline gives CDR1 GEAIGNYY, CDR2 EKD. Here the CDR3 DNA reads TGTGCCTGTGACTCTGAGGGGGATAAAAGAGAGGCTTTGGGATCTAGTCGTACCGATAAACTCATCTTT. It is translated as CACDSEGDKREALGSSRTDKLIF.

Note on this clone: Translating this DNA gives a protein that differs at residue 16 from the TCRdb one, which belongs to a much larger clone; a read error is likely, and the protein shown is this translation. The chain employs TRDV1 and TRDJ1; TRDD3 matches at 7 bases. TCRdb offers no J gene call, so here the DNA was matched to germline to obtain one. The CDR3 contains 25 residues. The germline V gene has CDR1 TSWWSYY and CDR2 QGS. The junction had 38 bases not matched to a gene; V was cut back by 1 base and J by 6 bases. The chain's CDR3 is CALGEPLYTLTTWLGGPTTIHKLIF. The CDR3 region has the DNA TGTGCTCTTGGGGAACCCCTATACACCTTGACTACTTGGCTGGGGGGTCCGACCACAATTCATAAACTCATCTTT.

This clone was seen repeatedly, ten times or more. A far larger clone is one nucleotide away, so this likely arose from a read error. Other nucleotide sequences from this sample produce the same CDR3. The rearrangement links TRDV3 to TRDJ1; TRDD3 aligns across 12 bases. The germline V gene encodes CDR1 TVYSNPD and CDR2 GDNSRS (reference sequence). The CDR3 sequence is 16 residues long. Here the CDR3 reads CAFFMTLLGDTDKLIF. The CDR3 coding sequence is TGTGCCTTTTTTATGACTCTACTGGGGGATACCGATAAGCTCATCTTT.

This clone was picked up many times. This DNA's translation and the protein TCRdb lists, from a much larger clone, do not match at residue 5, likely due to a read error; the protein shown is translated from the DNA. CDR3 amino acids: CALGGTYLGTATDKLIF. CDR3 bases: TGTGCTCTTGGGGGGACATACTTGGGGACGGCCACCGATAAACTCATCTTT. The chain employs TRDV1 and TRDJ1; tentative D call: TRDD3 (5 bases). V lost 4 bases to trimming and J lost 1 base, with 19 bases between them. The V gene's germline CDR1 is TSWWSYY and CDR2 QGS. The CDR3 covers 17 residues.

This clone appeared many times. A read error is the likely source, as a far larger clone sits one nucleotide away. The chain links TRDV2 to TRDJ1, with 10 nucleotides matching TRDD3. Since TCRdb gives no J gene, matching the DNA to germline was used here to assign it. This CDR3 is 18 amino acids long. V was clipped by 2 bases and J by 2 bases; unmatched bases: 13. The germline gives CDR1 GEAIGNYY, CDR2 EKD. CDR3 protein: CACDKGDTATSQTDKLIF. CDR3 in DNA: TGTGCCTGTGACAAGGGGGATACGGCTACATCGCAGACCGATAAACTCATCTTT.

A remark on this clone: A far more abundant clone sits one base away, making this likely a read error. The sample contains more than one DNA sequence encoding this CDR3. The chain recombines TRDV2 with TRDJ1, with D possibly being TRDD2 (6 bases). Germline matching of the DNA provided the J gene here, since TCRdb leaves it blank. CDR3 length: 13 residues. Germline V gives CDR1 GEAIGNYY, CDR2 EKD. The CDR3, as DNA: TGCGCCTGCCCTTCCCATCACACCGATAAACTCATCTTT. This codes for CACPSHHTDKLIF.

A remark on this clone: The protein TCRdb lists belongs to a much larger clone and differs from this DNA's translation at residue 17, which points to a read error; the protein shown is made from the DNA. The CDR3 DNA sequence: TGTGCTCTTGGGGAGCTGGTTTTTTTGTTACAAGGGGTCTACACCGATAGACTCATCTTT. Residues: CALGELVFLLQGVYTDRLIF. The chain has TRDV1 and TRDJ1; D unclear. The CDR3 loop spans 20 amino acids. Per the germline V gene, CDR1 is TSWWSYY and CDR2 is QGS.

In its sample, this clone was seen many times. For this DNA, TCRdb reports the protein of a much larger clone, which diverges at residue 8, most likely from a read error; the protein presented here is translated directly from the DNA. The V gene is TRDV2, the J gene TRDJ1; D perhaps matches TRDD3 (5 bases). The CDR3 totals 23 residues. CDR1 is GEAIGNYY and CDR2 is EKD in the germline V gene. V gave up 3 bases and J gave up 2 bases, with 39 bases separating them. This CDR3 is CACDSEGGKREVLGSSRTDKLIF. The CDR3 DNA reads TGTGCCTGTGACTCTGAGGGGGGTAAAAGAGAGGTTTTGGGATCTAGTCGTACCGATAAACTCATCTTT.

This clone turned up a few times. The protein recorded in TCRdb matches a much larger clone and deviates from this DNA's translation at residue 9, suggesting a read error; the protein here is obtained by translating the DNA. The chain combines TRDV1 with TRDJ1; D is possibly TRDD3 (7 bases). Assignment of the J gene here rests on matching the DNA to germline, because TCRdb gives none. Germline lookup yields CDR1 TSWWSYY and CDR2 QGS. This CDR3 spans 21 amino acids. The ends were cut back, 4 bases at V and 2 bases at J, with 32 bases in the middle. The CDR3 sequence is CALGGPSPLLRPPGDTDKLIF. In DNA, the CDR3 is TGTGCTCTTGGGGGACCCTCCCCCCTCCTACGCCCCCCGGGGGATACCGATAAACTCATCTTT.

This clone appeared many times. TCRdb's protein, taken from a much larger clone, differs from this DNA's translation at residue 14, likely owing to a read error; the protein displayed comes from the DNA. This chain uses TRDV1 with TRDJ1; TRDD3 matches 7 bases. This CDR3 contains 20 residues. The germline CDR1 and CDR2 sequences are TSWWSYY and QGS. The junction had 16 bases not matched to a gene; V was cut back by 0 bases and J by 0 bases. CDR3 sequence: CALGELVPSKWGTHTDKLIF. The CDR3 DNA follows: TGTGCTCTTGGGGAACTAGTACCCTCCAAGTGGGGGACGCACACCGATAAACTCATCTTT.

Points on this clone: The DNA is omitted, as the CDR3 cannot be located on it reliably, and the CDR3 follows TCRdb's listing. The V gene corresponds to TRDV1; no J gene was called; the listed D gene, TRDD3, was not tested against the DNA. Germline V gene lookup returns CDR1 TSWWSYY and CDR2 QGS. The CDR3 adds up to 34 amino acids, both ends counted. The CDR3 sequence is CALGEQAQLEDSAKCFCALGTRPSNATGVNKLIF.

On this clone: TCRdb assigns this DNA the protein of a much larger clone, which departs from its translation at residue 16; this likely reflects a read error, and the protein shown comes from translating the DNA. V gene TRDV1 combines with J gene TRDJ1, with TRDD3 matching over 9 bases. TCRdb offers no J gene call, so here the DNA was matched to germline to obtain one. This CDR3 has 24 residues. J lost 1 base, V lost 0 bases, and 27 bases had no gene match. The germline CDR1 and CDR2 sequences are TSWWSYY and QGS. The CDR3 DNA is TGTGCTCTTGGGGAACTAAGGTGGTCGCAAGGGGGTACTGGGGGACACGCTCTCACCGATAAACTCATCTTT. Protein product: CALGELRWSQGGTGGHALTDKLIF.

This clone was seen a few times. This likely reflects a read error, since a far larger clone is one base away. The sample has other DNA sequences that encode this CDR3 too. The chain uses TRDV1 and TRDJ1, with D possibly matching TRDD3 (5 bases). In germline, CDR1 is TSWWSYY, CDR2 QGS. The CDR3 contains 14 residues. The CDR3 bases are TGCGCTCTTGGGGCCTTACCCGGAGGGCATAAACTCATCTTT. Amino acids: CALGALPGGHKLIF.

This clone occurred a few times. This DNA's translation differs at residue 7 from TCRdb's protein, which comes from a much larger clone; a read error is likely, and the protein shown is translated from the DNA. As DNA, the CDR3 is TGTGCCTGTGACAGCGTACCGGGGGATAGCTCCTGGGACACCCGACAGATGTTTTTC. Translation gives CACDSVPGDSSWDTRQMFF. This rearrangement joins TRDV2 to TRDJ3, with TRDD3 matching over 8 bases. The J gene, absent from TCRdb, was called here by matching the DNA to germline. This CDR3 region has 19 residues. From germline, CDR1 is GEAIGNYY and CDR2 EKD. Trimming cost V 2 bases and J 0 bases; bases outside gene matches: 8.

By sample share, this clone is medium-sized (0.01 to 0.1%). The sample holds other DNA sequences that translate to the same CDR3. This sequence joins TRDV1 and TRDJ1, with 12 bases fitting TRDD3. CDR3 length: 22 residues. CDR1 TSWWSYY and CDR2 QGS come from the germline V gene. J lost 3 bases, V lost 2 bases, and 22 bases had no gene match. The CDR3 is CALGETFGSYEEAGGYADKLIF. In DNA form, the CDR3 reads TGTGCTCTTGGGGAAACATTTGGTTCCTACGAAGAAGCTGGGGGATACGCCGATAAACTCATCTTT.

This clone occurred a few times. The TCRdb protein comes from a much larger clone and disagrees with this DNA's translation at residue 14, likely due to a read error; the protein given here is derived from the DNA. The J gene is TRDJ1, the V gene TRDV2; 13 bases are shared with TRDD3. The J gene, absent from TCRdb, was called here by matching the DNA to germline. J was trimmed by 0 bases and V by 0 bases; bases with no gene match: 21. Germline CDR1 is GEAIGNYY and CDR2 is EKD. This CDR3 has 23 residues. The CDR3 region has the DNA TGTGCCTGTGACACCGAGTTCTCCAAACTGGGGGATACGAGCCAAACGTACACCGATAAACTCATCTTT. Encoded protein: CACDTEFSKLGDTSQTYTDKLIF.

The sample holds many counts of this clone. The TCRdb protein comes from a much larger clone and disagrees with this DNA's translation at residue 4, likely due to a read error; the protein given here is derived from the DNA. J is TRDJ1 and V is TRDV3; D remains ambiguous. Germline CDR1 reads TVYSNPD; CDR2 reads GDNSRS (reference sequence). The CDR3 covers 12 residues. The V gene lost 3 bases and the J gene lost 0 bases, with 8 bases spanning the gap. The CDR3 nucleotides are TGTGCCTTGGGACTCTACACCGATAAACTCATCTTT. This gives the protein CALGLYTDKLIF.

With respect to this clone: The protein TCRdb lists belongs to a much larger clone and differs from this DNA's translation at residue 11, which points to a read error; the protein shown is made from the DNA. The chain employs TRDV3 and TRDJ1, with 10 bases fitting TRDD3. V gave up 1 base and J gave up 0 bases; unmatched junction bases: 32. CDR1 is TVYSNPD, CDR2 GDNSRS, per germline (reference sequence). The CDR3 covers 24 residues. The chain's CDR3 is CAFNSLGPTLTLLGDPKYTDKLIF. The CDR3 coding sequence is TGTGCCTTTAATTCTCTCGGTCCTACACTCACTTTACTGGGGGATCCTAAGTACACCGATAAACTCATCTTT.

Comments on this clone: The TCRdb protein comes from a much larger clone and disagrees with this DNA's translation at residue 9, likely due to a read error; the protein given here is derived from the DNA. The chain uses TRDV2 and TRDJ1; tentatively, D is TRDD3 (8 bases). TCRdb gives no J gene; it was assigned here by matching the DNA to germline. V lost 2 bases and J 0 bases, leaving 27 bases between the germline ends. The CDR3 is 20 residues long. Germline CDR1 and CDR2: GEAIGNYY and EKD. DNA of the CDR3: TGTGCCTGTGACAAACCTTCCTGCCGGGGGATAGAGAGGTACACCGATAAACTCATCTTT. Translated: CACDKPSCRGIERYTDKLIF.